This T cell receptor beta chain was recorded in a study of blood T cell repertoires in COVID-19. For the study at large: Sites across the United States, Italy and Spain contributed samples from acute and convalescent COVID-19. PBMCs, B-cell-depleted T cells, or T cells were the source of the cDNA or gDNA that made up the material.

In the original analysis: From reference gene primer amplification, estimates of nucleated cell counts were derived. The table came from immunoSEQ multiplex PCR; TCRdb's copy has only in-frame clones and leaves some out. V, J and clone size reflect that table, while D and trimming were determined from the DNA. The sample gives 130,000 or so clones, about 76% of which show up once; roughly 9% is in the top ten. The CDR3 consists of 14 residues. Germline V gives CDR1 LGHDT, CDR2 YNNKEL (reference sequence). V lost 4 bases and J 4 bases, leaving 8 bases between the germline ends. The sequencing input was peripheral blood. The receptor was derived from a woman between 55 and 75 years old with active or convalescent COVID-19. The gene calls are TRBV3-1 (or the pseudogene TRBV3-2) and TRBJ2-6; D unresolved. This chain's CDR3 is CASSPPVGANVLTF. The CDR3 DNA follows: TGTGCCAGCAGCCCCCCGGTAGGGGCCAACGTCCTGACTTTC.